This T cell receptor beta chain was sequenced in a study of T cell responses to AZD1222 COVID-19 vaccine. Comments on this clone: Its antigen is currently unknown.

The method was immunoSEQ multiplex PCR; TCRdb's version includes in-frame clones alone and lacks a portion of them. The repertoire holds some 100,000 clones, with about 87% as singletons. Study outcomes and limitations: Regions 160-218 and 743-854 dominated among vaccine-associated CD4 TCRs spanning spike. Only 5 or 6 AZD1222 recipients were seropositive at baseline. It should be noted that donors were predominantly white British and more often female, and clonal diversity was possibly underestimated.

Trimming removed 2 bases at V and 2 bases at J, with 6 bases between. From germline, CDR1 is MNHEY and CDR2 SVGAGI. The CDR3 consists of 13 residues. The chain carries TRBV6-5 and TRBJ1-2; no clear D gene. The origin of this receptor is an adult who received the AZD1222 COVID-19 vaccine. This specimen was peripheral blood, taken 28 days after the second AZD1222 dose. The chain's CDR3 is CASSYRRNYGYTF. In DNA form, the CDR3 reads TGTGCCAGCAGTTACAGAAGAAACTATGGCTACACCTTC.